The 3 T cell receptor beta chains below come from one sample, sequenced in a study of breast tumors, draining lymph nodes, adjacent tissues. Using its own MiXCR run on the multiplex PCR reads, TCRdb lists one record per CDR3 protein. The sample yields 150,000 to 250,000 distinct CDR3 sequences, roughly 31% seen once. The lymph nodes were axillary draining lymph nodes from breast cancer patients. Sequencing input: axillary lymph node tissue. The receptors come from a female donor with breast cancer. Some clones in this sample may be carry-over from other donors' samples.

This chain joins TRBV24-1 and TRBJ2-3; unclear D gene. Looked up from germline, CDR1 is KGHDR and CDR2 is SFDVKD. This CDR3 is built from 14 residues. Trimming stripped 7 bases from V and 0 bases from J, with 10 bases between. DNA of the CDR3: TGTGCCACCAGCCTAACTACTAGCACAGATACGCAGTATTTT. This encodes CATSLTTSTDTQYF.

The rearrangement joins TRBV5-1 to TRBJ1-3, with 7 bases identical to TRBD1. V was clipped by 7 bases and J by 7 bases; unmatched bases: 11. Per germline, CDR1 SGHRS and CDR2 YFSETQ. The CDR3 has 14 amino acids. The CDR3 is CASSTQGTENTIYF. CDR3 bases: TGCGCCAGCTCTACTCAAGGGACAGAGAACACCATATATTTT.

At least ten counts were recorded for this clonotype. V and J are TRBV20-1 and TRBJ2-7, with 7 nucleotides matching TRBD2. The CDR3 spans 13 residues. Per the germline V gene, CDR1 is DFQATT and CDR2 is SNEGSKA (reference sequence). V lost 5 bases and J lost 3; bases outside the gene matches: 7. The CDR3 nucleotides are TGCAGTGCTCAACGCGGGGGACTCTACGAGCAGTACTTC. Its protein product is CSAQRGGLYEQYF.